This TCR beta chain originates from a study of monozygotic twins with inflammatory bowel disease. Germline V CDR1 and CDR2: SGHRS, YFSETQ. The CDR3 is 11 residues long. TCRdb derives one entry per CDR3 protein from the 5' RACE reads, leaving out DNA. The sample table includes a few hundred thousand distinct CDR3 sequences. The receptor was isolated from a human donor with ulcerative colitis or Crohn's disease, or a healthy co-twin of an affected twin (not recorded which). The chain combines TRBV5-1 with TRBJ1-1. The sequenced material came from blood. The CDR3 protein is CASSEGTEAFF.